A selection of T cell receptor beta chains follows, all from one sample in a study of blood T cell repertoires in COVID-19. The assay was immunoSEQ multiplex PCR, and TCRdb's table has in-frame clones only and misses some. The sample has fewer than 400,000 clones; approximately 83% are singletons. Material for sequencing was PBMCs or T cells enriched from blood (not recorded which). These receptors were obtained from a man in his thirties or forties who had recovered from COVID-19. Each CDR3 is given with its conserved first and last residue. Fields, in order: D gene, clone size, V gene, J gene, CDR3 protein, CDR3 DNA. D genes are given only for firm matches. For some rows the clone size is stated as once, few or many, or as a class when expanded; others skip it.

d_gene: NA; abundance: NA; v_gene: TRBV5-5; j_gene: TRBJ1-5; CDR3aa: CASSLYGNSNQPQHF; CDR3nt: TGTGCCAGCAGCTTATACGGTAATAGCAATCAGCCCCAGCATTTT
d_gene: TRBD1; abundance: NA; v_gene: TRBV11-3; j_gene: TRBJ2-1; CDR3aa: CASSAGQGGNNEQFF; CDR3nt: TGTGCCAGCAGCGCCGGACAGGGTGGGAACAATGAGCAGTTCTTC
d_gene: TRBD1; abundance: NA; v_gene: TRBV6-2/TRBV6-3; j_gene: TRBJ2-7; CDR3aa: CASSPFRDRTYEQYF; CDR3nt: TGTGCCAGCAGTCCCTTCCGGGACAGAACCTACGAGCAGTACTTC
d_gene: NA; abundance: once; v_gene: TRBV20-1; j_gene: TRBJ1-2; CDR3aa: CSSPSNYGYTF; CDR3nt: TGCAGTTCCCCCTCTAACTATGGCTACACCTTC
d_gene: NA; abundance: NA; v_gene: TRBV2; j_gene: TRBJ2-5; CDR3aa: CASSADRTQETQYF; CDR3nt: TGTGCCAGCAGTGCAGACAGGACCCAAGAGACCCAGTACTTC
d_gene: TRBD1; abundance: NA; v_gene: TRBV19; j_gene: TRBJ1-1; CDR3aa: CASSTPPGQEFYFGAFF; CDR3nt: TGTGCCAGTAGTACCCCCCCGGGACAGGAATTCTACTTCGGGGCTTTCTTT
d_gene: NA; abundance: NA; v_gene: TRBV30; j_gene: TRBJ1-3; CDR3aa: CAWSGSDRGNTIYF; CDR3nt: TGTGCCTGGAGTGGCAGCGATCGGGGAAACACCATATATTTT
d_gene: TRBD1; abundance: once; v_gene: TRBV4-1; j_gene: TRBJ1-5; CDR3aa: CASSQTGFSNQPQHF; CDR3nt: TGCGCCAGCAGCCAGACAGGGTTTAGCAATCAGCCCCAGCATTTT
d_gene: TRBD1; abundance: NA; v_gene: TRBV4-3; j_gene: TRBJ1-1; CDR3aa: CASSHLRGLEAFF; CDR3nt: TGCGCCAGCAGCCATCTTAGGGGGCTGGAAGCTTTCTTT
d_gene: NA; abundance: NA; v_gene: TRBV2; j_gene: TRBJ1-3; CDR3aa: CASPRDSGNTIYF; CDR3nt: TGTGCCAGCCCTCGGGACTCTGGAAACACCATATATTTT
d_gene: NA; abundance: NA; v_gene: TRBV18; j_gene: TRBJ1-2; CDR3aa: CASSQGQQGEGYTF; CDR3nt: TGTGCCAGCTCACAGGGACAACAGGGAGAAGGCTACACCTTC
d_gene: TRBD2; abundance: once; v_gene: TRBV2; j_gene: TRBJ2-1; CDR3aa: CASSVFAGGGTYNEQFF; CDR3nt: TGTGCCAGCAGTGTATTTGCGGGGGGAGGCACCTACAATGAGCAGTTCTTC
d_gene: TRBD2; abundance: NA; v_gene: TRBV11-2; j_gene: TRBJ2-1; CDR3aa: CASTWAGGAVGEQFF; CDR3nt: TGTGCCAGCACCTGGGCGGGGGGGGCCGTTGGTGAGCAGTTCTTC
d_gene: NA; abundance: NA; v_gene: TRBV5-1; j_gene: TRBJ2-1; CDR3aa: CASRLDQGNEQFF; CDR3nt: TGCGCCAGCAGACTAGACCAAGGCAATGAGCAGTTCTTC
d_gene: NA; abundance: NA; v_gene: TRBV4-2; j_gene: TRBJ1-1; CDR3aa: CASSQLQGQGTEAFF; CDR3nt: TGTGCCAGCAGCCAGCTGCAGGGGCAGGGCACTGAAGCTTTCTTT
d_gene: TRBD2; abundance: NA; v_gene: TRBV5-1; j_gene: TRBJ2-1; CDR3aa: CASSLTAGLAPGQFF; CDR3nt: TGCGCCAGCAGCTTAACTGCGGGACTAGCCCCGGGGCAGTTCTTC
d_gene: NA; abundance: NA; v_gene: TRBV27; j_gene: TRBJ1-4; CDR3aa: CASSLQGATNEKLFF; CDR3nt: TGTGCCAGCAGTTTACAGGGCGCAACTAATGAAAAACTGTTTTTT
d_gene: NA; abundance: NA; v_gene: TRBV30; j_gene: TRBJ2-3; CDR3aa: CAWSLGGLTDTQYF; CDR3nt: TGTGCCTGGAGTCTCGGGGGTCTCACAGATACGCAGTATTTT
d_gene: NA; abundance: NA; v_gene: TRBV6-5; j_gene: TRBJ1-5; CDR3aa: CASSLSYSNQPQHF; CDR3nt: TGTGCCAGCAGTCTATCCTATAGCAATCAGCCCCAGCATTTT
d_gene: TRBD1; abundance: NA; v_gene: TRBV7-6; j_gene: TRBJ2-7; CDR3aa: CASSQYLTGFSYEQYF; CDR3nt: TGTGCCAGCAGCCAATATTTGACAGGGTTTTCTTACGAGCAGTACTTC
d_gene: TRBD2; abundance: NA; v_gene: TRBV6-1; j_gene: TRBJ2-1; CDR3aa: CASSVSSGGPNLYNEQFF; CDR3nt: TGTGCCAGCAGTGTTTCTAGCGGGGGGCCGAATCTTTACAATGAGCAGTTCTTC
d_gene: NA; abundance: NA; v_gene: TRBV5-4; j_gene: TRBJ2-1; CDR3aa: CASSLVGGANNEQFF; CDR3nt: TGTGCCAGCAGCTTGGTTGGGGGCGCAAACAATGAGCAGTTCTTC
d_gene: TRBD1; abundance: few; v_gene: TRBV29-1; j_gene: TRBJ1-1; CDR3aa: CSARQGAYTEAFF; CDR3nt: TGCAGCGCCCGACAGGGTGCGTACACTGAAGCTTTCTTT
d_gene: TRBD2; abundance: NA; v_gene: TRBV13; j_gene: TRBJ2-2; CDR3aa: CASSSLEAGTGELFF; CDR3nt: TGTGCCAGCAGCTCCCTCGAAGCGGGGACCGGGGAGCTGTTTTTT
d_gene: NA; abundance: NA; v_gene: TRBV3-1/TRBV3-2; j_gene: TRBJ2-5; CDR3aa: CASSQGEGWETQYF; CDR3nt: TGTGCCAGCAGCCAAGGTGAGGGATGGGAGACCCAGTACTTC
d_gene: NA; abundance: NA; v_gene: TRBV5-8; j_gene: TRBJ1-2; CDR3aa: CASSSGRGGWRYGYTF; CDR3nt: TGTGCCAGCAGCTCCGGTCGGGGGGGCTGGCGCTATGGCTACACCTTC
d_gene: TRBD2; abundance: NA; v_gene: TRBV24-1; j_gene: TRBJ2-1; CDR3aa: CATSDTGTSGGSHEQFF; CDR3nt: TGTGCCACCAGTGATACCGGGACTAGCGGGGGGTCCCATGAGCAGTTCTTC
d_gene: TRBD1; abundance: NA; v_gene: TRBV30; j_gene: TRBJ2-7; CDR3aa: CAWTLGLMDRGFYEQYF; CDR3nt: TGTGCCTGGACCCTAGGGTTGATGGACAGGGGATTCTACGAGCAGTACTTC
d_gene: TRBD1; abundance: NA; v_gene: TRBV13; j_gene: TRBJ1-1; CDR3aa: CASSPRTGTTEAFF; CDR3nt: TGTGCCAGCAGCCCGAGGACAGGGACCACTGAAGCTTTCTTT
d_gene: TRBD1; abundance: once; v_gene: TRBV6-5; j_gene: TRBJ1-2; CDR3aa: CASNLGGGLDYGYTF; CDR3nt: TGTGCCAGCAACCTTGGAGGGGGCCTGGACTATGGCTACACCTTC
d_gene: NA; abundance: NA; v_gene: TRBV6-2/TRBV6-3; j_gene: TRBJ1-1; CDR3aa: CASSYLPTTEAFF; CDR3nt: TGTGCCAGCAGTTACCTCCCTACCACTGAAGCTTTCTTT
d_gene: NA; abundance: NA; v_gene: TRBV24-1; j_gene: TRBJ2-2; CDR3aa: CATSDDKANTGELFF; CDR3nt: TGTGCCACCAGTGACGACAAGGCGAACACCGGGGAGCTGTTTTTT
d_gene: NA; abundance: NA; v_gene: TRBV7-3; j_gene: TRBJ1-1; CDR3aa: CASSLDNQGGAEAFF; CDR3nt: TGTGCCAGCAGCTTAGATAATCAGGGTGGGGCTGAAGCTTTCTTT
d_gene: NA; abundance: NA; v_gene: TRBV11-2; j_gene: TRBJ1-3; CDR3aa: CASSFRRAGNTIYF; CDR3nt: TGTGCCAGCAGCTTCCGCAGGGCTGGAAACACCATATATTTT
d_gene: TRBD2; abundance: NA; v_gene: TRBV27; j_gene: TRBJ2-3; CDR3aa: CASNSGGARTDTQYF; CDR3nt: TGTGCCAGTAATAGCGGGGGGGCCCGCACAGATACGCAGTATTTT
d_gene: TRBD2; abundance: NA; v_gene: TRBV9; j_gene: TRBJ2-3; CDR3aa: CASSVGVSGADTQYF; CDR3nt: TGTGCCAGCAGCGTAGGGGTTAGCGGGGCAGATACGCAGTATTTT
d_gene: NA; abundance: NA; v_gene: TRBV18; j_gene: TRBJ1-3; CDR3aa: CASSPRFLEVREMDGNTIYF; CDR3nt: TGTGCCAGCTCACCACGTTTTCTCGAGGTTAGGGAGATGGACGGAAACACCATATATTTT
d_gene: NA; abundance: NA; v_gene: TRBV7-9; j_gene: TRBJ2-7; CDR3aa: CASSFSARDNSYEQYF; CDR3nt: TGTGCCAGCAGCTTCTCTGCACGCGACAATTCCTACGAGCAGTACTTC
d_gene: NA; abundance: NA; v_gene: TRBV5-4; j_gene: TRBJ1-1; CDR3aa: CASTPEGGRPAFF; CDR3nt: TGTGCCAGCACCCCGGAGGGGGGGCGGCCAGCTTTCTTT
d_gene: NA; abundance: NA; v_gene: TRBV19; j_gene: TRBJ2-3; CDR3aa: CATMSLDKITDTQYF; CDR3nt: TGTGCCACTATGTCGTTGGACAAAATCACAGATACGCAGTATTTT
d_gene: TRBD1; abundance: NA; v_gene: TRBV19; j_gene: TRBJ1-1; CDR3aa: CASSTRDRGSDTEAFF; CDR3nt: TGTGCCAGTAGTACCCGGGACAGGGGGTCGGACACTGAAGCTTTCTTT
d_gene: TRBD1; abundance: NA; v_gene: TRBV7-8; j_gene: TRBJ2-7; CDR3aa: CASSFEDRGQREQYF; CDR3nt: TGTGCCAGCAGCTTCGAGGACAGGGGGCAGCGTGAGCAGTACTTC
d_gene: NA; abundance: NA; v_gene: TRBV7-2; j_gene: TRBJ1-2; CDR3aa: CASSLTVSYTF; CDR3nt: TGTGCCAGCAGCCTTACTGTCAGCTACACCTTC